This is a list of T cell receptor beta chains from one sample in a study of sequential checkpoint blockade in melanoma. Sequenced by immunoSEQ multiplex PCR; TCRdb stores in-frame clones only, minus some. The data show 10,000 or so clones, with 57% seen just once and 41% held by the top ten. The sample consisted of CD8+ T cells sorted from blood (inferred from file names), taken from a patient given nivolumab and ipilimumab in sequence. These TCRs come from a human donor with melanoma. CDR3s include the opening cysteine and the closing phenylalanine or tryptophan. Each record gives: V gene, CDR3 length, D gene, J gene, clone size, CDR3 DNA, CDR3 protein. A D gene is named only where the DNA matches it firmly. Rows give clone size only sometimes, using once, few, many, or a class for an expanded clone.

TRBV4-3	16	.	TRBJ2-1	.	TGCGCCAGCAGCCAAGAAGTCGTTAGCTCCTACAATGAGCAGTTCTTC	CASSQEVVSSYNEQFF
TRBV6-5	13	.	TRBJ2-5	.	TGTGCCAGCAGTTACAATAGGGGGGAGACCCAGTACTTC	CASSYNRGETQYF
TRBV11-3	16	.	TRBJ2-2	.	TGTGCCAGCAGCTTAGACGAGGGCCCGAACACCGGGGAGCTGTTTTTT	CASSLDEGPNTGELFF
TRBV28	15	.	TRBJ1-2	.	TGTGCCAGCAGTTTTTTCGAGGTGTCTAACTATGGCTACACCTTC	CASSFFEVSNYGYTF
TRBV23-1	17	TRBD1	TRBJ2-1	.	TGCGCCAGCAGTCAATCGGGGGCAGGGGGCAGGGACAATGAGCAGTTCTTC	CASSQSGAGGRDNEQFF
TRBV11-2	16	TRBD2	TRBJ2-7	.	TGTGCCAGCAGCTTAGATCGAGCGGGGGGAACCTACGAGCAGTACTTC	CASSLDRAGGTYEQYF
TRBV5-8	16	.	TRBJ2-1	.	TGTGCCAGCAGCTTAATTGGGGAGAGCTCCTACAATGAGCAGTTCTTC	CASSLIGESSYNEQFF
TRBV4-3	16	.	TRBJ2-3	.	TGCGCCAGCAGCCCCAGGCTGGGGGCGTCGACAGATACGCAGTATTTT	CASSPRLGASTDTQYF
TRBV6-5	15	TRBD2	TRBJ2-7	.	TGTGCCAGCTATGGACTAGCGGGATACTTGTACGAGCAGTACTTC	CASYGLAGYLYEQYF
TRBV11-2	12	TRBD2	TRBJ2-3	.	TGTGCCAGCAGAGGGACTAGCGGGCCGCAGTATTTT	CASRGTSGPQYF
TRBV7-9	13	.	TRBJ2-5	.	TGTGCCAGCAGCTCTCGAAAGGGGGAGACCCAGTACTTC	CASSSRKGETQYF
TRBV6-1	20	TRBD2	TRBJ2-3	few	TGTGCCAGCAGTGCCTACTCAATCGGGACTAGCGGTTCTAGCACAGATACGCAGTATTTT	CASSAYSIGTSGSSTDTQYF
TRBV9	16	.	TRBJ2-1	few	TGTGCCAGCAGCTTAATTGGGGAGAGCTCCTACAATGAGCAGTTCTTC	CASSLIGESSYNEQFF
TRBV14	14	TRBD2	TRBJ2-1	.	TGTGCCAGCCAAATAGCGGGGGGTGTTTATGAGCAGTTCTTC	CASQIAGGVYEQFF
TRBV7-6	17	TRBD2	TRBJ2-1	.	TGTGCCAGCAGCCCAGGGACTAGCGGGGGGGCCTACAATGAGCAGTTCTTC	CASSPGTSGGAYNEQFF
TRBV27	13	TRBD1	TRBJ2-1	once	TGTGCCAGCAGTTCCGGGACAGGCAATGAGCAGTTCTTC	CASSSGTGNEQFF
TRBV27	15	.	TRBJ2-5	few	TGTGCCAGCAGCCCCTCGGGGAATAGCCAAGAGACCCAGTACTTC	CASSPSGNSQETQYF
TRBV4-1	14	.	TRBJ2-1	few	TGCGCCAGCGGGAGGGGGGGCTCCTACAATGAGCAGTTCTTC	CASGRGGSYNEQFF
TRBV9	15	TRBD1	TRBJ2-7	.	TGTGCCAGCAGCGTAATGACAGGGTTGGGATACGAGCAGTACTTC	CASSVMTGLGYEQYF
TRBV7-6	17	TRBD2	TRBJ2-1	.	TGTGCCAGCAGCTCAGGGACTAGCGGAGCCTCCTACAATGAGCAGTTCTTC	CASSSGTSGASYNEQFF
TRBV9	15	TRBD2	TRBJ2-7	.	TGTGCCAGCAGCGTAGCTTTGGGGGGGGGTTACGAGCAGTACTTC	CASSVALGGGYEQYF
TRBV7-2	16	TRBD1	TRBJ2-7	.	TGTGCCAGCAGCACGTGGGGACAGGGGGCGCGTTACGAGCAGTACTTC	CASSTWGQGARYEQYF
TRBV28	14	TRBD1	TRBJ2-1	.	TGTGCCAGCAGTTTGGGGACAGACTACAATGAGCAGTTCTTC	CASSLGTDYNEQFF
TRBV7-6	18	.	TRBJ1-1	.	TGTGCCAGCAGCTTAGCGTTTGGGTTTACAGGGTTTAACACTGAAGCTTTCTTT	CASSLAFGFTGFNTEAFF
TRBV11-2	13	.	TRBJ2-7	.	TGTGCCAGCAGACGACAGGAGACCTACGAGCAGTACTTC	CASRRQETYEQYF
TRBV4-2	16	TRBD2	TRBJ2-3	.	TGTGCCAGCAGCCAGCCGACTAGCGGGGCCACAGATACGCAGTATTTT	CASSQPTSGATDTQYF
TRBV6-4	15	.	TRBJ2-3	few	TGTGCCAGCAGTGACCCACAGGGCGATCTTGATACGCAGTATTTT	CASSDPQGDLDTQYF
TRBV6-5	15	.	TRBJ1-5	.	TGTGCCAGCATCTACGGCGGGGTAAGCAATCAGCCCCAGCATTTT	CASIYGGVSNQPQHF
TRBV19	13	TRBD1	TRBJ1-5	.	TGTGCCAGTAGCGACAGGGGTCCTCAGCCCCAGCATTTT	CASSDRGPQPQHF
TRBV29-1	13	.	TRBJ1-2	once	TGCAGCGTTGAATCCGGGGATAACTATGGCTACACCTTC	CSVESGDNYGYTF
TRBV4-1	18	TRBD2	TRBJ2-1	.	TGCGCCAGCAGCCACCCTCTTTCCGGGGGGGGCCCCTTAAATGAGCAGTTCTTC	CASSHPLSGGGPLNEQFF
TRBV27	16	.	TRBJ1-5	few	TGTGCCAGCAGTCCCTCGTCGGAGGGGTGGAATCAGCCCCAGCATTTT	CASSPSSEGWNQPQHF
TRBV9	15	.	TRBJ2-1	.	TGTGCCAGCAGTACGGGCAGGGGGGCCTACAATGAGCAGTTCTTC	CASSTGRGAYNEQFF
TRBV7-9	13	TRBD2	TRBJ2-5	.	TGTGCCAGCAGCCCAGCGGGGCAAGAGACCCAGTACTTC	CASSPAGQETQYF
TRBV27	16	TRBD1	TRBJ2-2	.	TGTGCCAGCAGTTTAAGAGGGACAGGAGTCACCGGGGAGCTGTTTTTT	CASSLRGTGVTGELFF
TRBV4-3	15	TRBD2	TRBJ2-7	medium-sized	TGCGCCAGCAGCCAAGAAAGCCTAGCGGGGTACGAGCAGTACTTC	CASSQESLAGYEQYF
TRBV5-6	16	TRBD2	TRBJ2-3	.	TGTGCCAGCAGCTTAGGGCGGGGGGGCAGCACAGATACGCAGTATTTT	CASSLGRGGSTDTQYF
TRBV29-1	13	TRBD1	TRBJ1-2	once	TGCAGCGTACCGGGACAGGGAGTCTGGGGCTACACCTTC	CSVPGQGVWGYTF
TRBV27	16	TRBD2	TRBJ2-1	.	TGTGCCAGCAGTTTATTTCCCAGCGGGGGGGACAATGAGCAGTTCTTC	CASSLFPSGGDNEQFF
TRBV30	15	.	TRBJ2-7	.	TGTGCCTGGAGTGTCGGGCGGGATAACTCCTACGAGCAGTACTTC	CAWSVGRDNSYEQYF
TRBV28	13	.	TRBJ2-7	.	TGTGCCAGCAGTTTCCTCGGAGGAAACGAGCAGTACTTC	CASSFLGGNEQYF